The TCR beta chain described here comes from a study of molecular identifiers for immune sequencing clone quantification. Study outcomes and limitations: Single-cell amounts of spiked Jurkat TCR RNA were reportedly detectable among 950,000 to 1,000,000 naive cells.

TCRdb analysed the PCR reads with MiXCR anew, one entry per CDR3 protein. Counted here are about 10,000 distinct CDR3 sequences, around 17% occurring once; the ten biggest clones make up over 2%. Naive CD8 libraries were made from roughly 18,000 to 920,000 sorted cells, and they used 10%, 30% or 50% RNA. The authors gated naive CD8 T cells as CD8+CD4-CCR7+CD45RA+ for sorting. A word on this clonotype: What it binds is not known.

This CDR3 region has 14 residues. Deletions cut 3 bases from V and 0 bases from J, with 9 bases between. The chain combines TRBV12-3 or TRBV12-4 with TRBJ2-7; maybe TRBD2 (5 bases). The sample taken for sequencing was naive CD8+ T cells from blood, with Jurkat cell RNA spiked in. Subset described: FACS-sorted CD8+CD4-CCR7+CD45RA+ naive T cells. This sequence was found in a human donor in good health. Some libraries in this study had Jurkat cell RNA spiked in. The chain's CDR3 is CASSLGVDSYEQYF. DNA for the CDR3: TGTGCCAGCAGTTTGGGAGTAGACTCCTACGAGCAGTACTTC.